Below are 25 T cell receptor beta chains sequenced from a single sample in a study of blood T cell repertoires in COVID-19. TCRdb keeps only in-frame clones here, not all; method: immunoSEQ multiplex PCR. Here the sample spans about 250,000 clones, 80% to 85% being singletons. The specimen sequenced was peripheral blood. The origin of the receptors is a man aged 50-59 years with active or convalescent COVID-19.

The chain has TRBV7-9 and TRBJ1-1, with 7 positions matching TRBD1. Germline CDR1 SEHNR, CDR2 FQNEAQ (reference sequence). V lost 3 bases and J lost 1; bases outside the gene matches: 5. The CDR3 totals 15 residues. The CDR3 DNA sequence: TGTGCCAGCAGCTTTACAGGGGACCCGAACACTGAAGCTTTCTTT. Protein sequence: CASSFTGDPNTEAFF.

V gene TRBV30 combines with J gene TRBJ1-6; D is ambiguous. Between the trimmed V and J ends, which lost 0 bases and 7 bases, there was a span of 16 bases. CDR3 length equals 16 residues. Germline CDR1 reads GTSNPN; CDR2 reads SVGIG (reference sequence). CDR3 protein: CAWSVSSGWENSPLHF. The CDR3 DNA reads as TGTGCCTGGAGTGTGTCTTCGGGGTGGGAAAATTCACCCCTCCACTTT.

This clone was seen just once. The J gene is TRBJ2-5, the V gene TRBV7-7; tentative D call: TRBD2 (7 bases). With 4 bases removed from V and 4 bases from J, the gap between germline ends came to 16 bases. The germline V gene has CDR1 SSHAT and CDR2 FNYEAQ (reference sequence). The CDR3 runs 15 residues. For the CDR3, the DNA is TGTGCCAGCAGCTCGACCGGTGCGGGGGCAGAGACCCAGTACTTC. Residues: CASSSTGAGAETQYF.

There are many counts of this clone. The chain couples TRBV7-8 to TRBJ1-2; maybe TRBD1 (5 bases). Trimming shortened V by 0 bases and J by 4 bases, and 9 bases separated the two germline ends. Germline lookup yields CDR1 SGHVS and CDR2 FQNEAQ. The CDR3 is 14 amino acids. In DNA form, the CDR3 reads TGTGCCAGCAGCTTAGCGACTAGGGGCTATGGCTACACCTTC. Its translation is CASSLATRGYGYTF.

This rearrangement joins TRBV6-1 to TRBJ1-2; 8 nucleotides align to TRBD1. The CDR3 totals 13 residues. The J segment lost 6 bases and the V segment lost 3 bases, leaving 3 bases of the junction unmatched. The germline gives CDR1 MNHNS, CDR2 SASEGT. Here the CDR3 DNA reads TGTGCCAGCAGTGATCGGACAGGGCATGGCTACACCTTC. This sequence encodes CASSDRTGHGYTF.

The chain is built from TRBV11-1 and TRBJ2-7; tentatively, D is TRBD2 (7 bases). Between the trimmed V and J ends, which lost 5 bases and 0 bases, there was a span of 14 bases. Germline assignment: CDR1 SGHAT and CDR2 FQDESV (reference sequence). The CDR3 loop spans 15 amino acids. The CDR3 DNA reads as TGTGCCAGCAGCCTGAGCGGGGACACCTCCTACGAGCAGTACTTC. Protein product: CASSLSGDTSYEQYF.

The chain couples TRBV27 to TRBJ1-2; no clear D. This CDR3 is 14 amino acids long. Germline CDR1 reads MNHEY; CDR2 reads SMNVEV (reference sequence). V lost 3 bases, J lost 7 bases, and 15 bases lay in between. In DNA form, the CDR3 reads TGTGCCAGCAGTTTTTCAGGAACCAGCCTTGGCTACACCTTC. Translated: CASSFSGTSLGYTF.

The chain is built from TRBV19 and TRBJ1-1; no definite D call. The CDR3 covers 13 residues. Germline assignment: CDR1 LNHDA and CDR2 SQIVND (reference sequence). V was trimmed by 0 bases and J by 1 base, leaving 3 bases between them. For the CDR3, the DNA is TGTGCCAGTAGTATAGACAGGAACACTGAAGCTTTCTTT. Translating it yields CASSIDRNTEAFF. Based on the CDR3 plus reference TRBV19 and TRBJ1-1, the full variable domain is DGGITQSPKYLFRKEGQNVTLSCEQNLNHDAMYWYRQDPGQGLRLIYYSQIVNDFQKGDIAEGYSVSREKKESFPLTVTSAQKNPTAFYLCASSIDRNTEAFFGQGTRLTVV.

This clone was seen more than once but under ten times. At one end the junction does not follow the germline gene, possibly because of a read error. The CDR3 here is CASSQDTGSSYEQYF. The CDR3 DNA sequence: TGTGCCAGCAGTCAAGATACAGGGAGCTCCTACGAGCAGTACTTC. The V gene is TRBV14, the J gene TRBJ2-7; possible D gene TRBD1, 6 bases. The CDR3 sequence is 15 residues long. Germline V gives CDR1 SGHDN, CDR2 FVKESK.

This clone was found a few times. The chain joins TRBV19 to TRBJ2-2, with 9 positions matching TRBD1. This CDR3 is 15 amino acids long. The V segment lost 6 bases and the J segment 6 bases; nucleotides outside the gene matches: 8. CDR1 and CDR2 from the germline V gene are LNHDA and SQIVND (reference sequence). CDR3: CASSPSDRGSGELFF. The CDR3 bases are TGTGCCAGTAGCCCCAGCGACAGGGGGTCCGGGGAGCTGTTTTTT.

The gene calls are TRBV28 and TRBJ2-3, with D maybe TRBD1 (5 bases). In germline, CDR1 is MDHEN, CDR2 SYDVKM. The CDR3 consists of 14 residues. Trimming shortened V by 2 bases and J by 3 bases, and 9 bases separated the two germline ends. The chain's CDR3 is CASSLETDTDTQYF. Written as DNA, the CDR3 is TGTGCCAGCAGTTTAGAGACAGATACAGATACGCAGTATTTT.

The CDR3 loop reads CASSAEGDGDGYTF. The CDR3 DNA reads TGTGCCAGCAGTGCCGAGGGGGATGGGGATGGCTACACCTTC. J is TRBJ1-2 and V is TRBV6-6; tentative D call: TRBD1 (6 bases). The CDR3 is 14 amino acids. CDR1 and CDR2 (germline): MNHNY, SVGAGI (reference sequence). Trimming took 5 bases from V and 6 from J, leaving 16 bases between them.

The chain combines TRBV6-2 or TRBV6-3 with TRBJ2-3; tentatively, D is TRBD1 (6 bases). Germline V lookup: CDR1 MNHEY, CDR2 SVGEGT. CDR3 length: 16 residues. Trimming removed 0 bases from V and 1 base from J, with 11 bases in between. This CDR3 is CASSYSQGRGTDTQYF. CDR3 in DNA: TGTGCCAGCAGTTACTCACAGGGAAGGGGCACAGATACGCAGTATTTT.

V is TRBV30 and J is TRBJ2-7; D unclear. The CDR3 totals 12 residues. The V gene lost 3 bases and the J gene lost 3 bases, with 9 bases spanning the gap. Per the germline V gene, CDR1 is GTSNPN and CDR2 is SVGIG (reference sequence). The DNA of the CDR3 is TGTGCCTGGAGATTCGGCGGCTACGAGCAGTACTTC. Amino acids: CAWRFGGYEQYF.

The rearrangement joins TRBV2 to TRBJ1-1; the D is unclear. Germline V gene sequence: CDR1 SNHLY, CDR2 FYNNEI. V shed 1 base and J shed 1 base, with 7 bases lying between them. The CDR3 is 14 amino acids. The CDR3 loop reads CASSEVRGNTEAFF. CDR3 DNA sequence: TGTGCCAGCAGTGAAGTGCGGGGGAACACTGAAGCTTTCTTT.

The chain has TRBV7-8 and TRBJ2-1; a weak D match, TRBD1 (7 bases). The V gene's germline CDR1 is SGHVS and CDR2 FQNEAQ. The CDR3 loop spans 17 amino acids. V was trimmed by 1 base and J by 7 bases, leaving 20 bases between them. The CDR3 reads CASSLVPLRGAGNEQFF. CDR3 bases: TGTGCCAGCAGCTTAGTTCCCCTCAGGGGGGCGGGAAATGAGCAGTTCTTC.

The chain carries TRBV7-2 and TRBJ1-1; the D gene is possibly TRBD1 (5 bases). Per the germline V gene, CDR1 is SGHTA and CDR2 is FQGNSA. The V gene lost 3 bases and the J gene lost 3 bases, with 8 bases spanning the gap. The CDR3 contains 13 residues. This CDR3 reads CASSLTEHTEAFF. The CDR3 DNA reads TGTGCCAGCAGCTTGACAGAACACACTGAAGCTTTCTTT.

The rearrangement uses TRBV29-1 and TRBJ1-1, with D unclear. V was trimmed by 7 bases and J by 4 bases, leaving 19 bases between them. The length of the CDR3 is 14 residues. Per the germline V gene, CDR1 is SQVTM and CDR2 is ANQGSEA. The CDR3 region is CSAIPHLEGTEAFF. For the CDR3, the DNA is TGCAGCGCCATACCCCATCTAGAGGGCACTGAAGCTTTCTTT.

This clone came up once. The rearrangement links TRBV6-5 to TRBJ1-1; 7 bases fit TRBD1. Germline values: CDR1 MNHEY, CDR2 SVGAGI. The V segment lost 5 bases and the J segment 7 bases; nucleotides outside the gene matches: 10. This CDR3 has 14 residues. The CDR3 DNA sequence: TGTGCCAGCAGTCTCAGAGGGGGACAGCATGAAGCTTTCTTT. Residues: CASSLRGGQHEAFF.

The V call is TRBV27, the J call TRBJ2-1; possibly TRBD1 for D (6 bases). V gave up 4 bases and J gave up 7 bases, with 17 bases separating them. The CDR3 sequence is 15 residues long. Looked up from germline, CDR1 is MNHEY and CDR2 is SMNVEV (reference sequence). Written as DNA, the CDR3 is TGTGCCAGCAGTTCCCCCTCCGCAGGGGCGAATGAGCAGTTCTTC. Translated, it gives CASSSPSAGANEQFF.

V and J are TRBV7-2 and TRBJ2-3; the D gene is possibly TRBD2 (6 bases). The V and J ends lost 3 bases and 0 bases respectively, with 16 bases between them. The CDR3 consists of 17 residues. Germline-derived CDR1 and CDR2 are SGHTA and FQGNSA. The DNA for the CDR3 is TGTGCCAGCAGCTTGTGGGCGGGGCTAACTAGCACAGATACGCAGTATTTT. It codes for CASSLWAGLTSTDTQYF. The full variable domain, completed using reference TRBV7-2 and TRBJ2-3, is GAGVSQSPSNKVTEKGKDVELRCDPISGHTALYWYRQSLGQGLEFLIYFQGNSAPDKSGLPSDRFSAERTGGSVSTLTIQRTQQEDSAVYLCASSLWAGLTSTDTQYFGPGTRLTVL.

For the CDR3, the DNA is TGTGCCAGCAGCTTAAATGCAGGGGGGCACAATGAGCAGTTCTTC. This gives the protein CASSLNAGGHNEQFF. V and J are TRBV7-6 and TRBJ2-1; D possibly corresponds to TRBD1 (7 bases). V lost 2 bases, J lost 5 bases, and 13 bases lay in between. CDR1 and CDR2 from the germline V gene are SGHVS and FNYEAQ. The length of the CDR3 is 15 residues.

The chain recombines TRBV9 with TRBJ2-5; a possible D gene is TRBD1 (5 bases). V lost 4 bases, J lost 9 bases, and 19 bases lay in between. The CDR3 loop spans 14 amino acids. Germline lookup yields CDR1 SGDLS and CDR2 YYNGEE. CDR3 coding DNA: TGTGCCAGCAGCCCCCGGGCAGGCGCCAGGGCCCAGTACTTC. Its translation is CASSPRAGARAQYF.

The CDR3 spells CASSVGGQGASTQYF. CDR3 nucleotides: TGTGCCAGCAGTGTAGGAGGACAGGGGGCCAGTACGCAGTATTTT. The V and J genes are TRBV2 and TRBJ2-3, with 11 bases aligning to TRBD1. The CDR3 sequence is 15 residues long. The ends lost 4 bases at V and 8 bases at J; junction bases unmatched: 8. Germline V lookup: CDR1 SNHLY, CDR2 FYNNEI. Full variable domain (outside the CDR3, taken from reference TRBV2 and TRBJ2-3): EPEVTQTPSHQVTQMGQEVILRCVPISNHLYFYWYRQILGQKVEFLVSFYNNEISEKSEIFDDQFSVERPDGSNFTLKIRSTKLEDSAMYFCASSVGGQGASTQYFGPGTRLTVL.

CDR3 sequence reads: CASSPQYGQGPGDTQYF. The CDR3 DNA reads TGTGCCAGCAGCCCCCAATACGGTCAGGGGCCTGGAGATACGCAGTATTTT. The V call is TRBV4-2, the J call TRBJ2-3, with D possibly being TRBD1 (6 bases). Germline loops: CDR1 LGHNA, CDR2 YNFKEQ. The CDR3 has 17 amino acids. V was shortened by 4 bases and J by 5 bases, with 22 bases between the two germline ends.